This T cell receptor beta chain was identified in a study of identical twins listed by TCRdb under 2016. About the investigation overall: TCR alpha and beta repertoires from monozygotic twins, unrelated adults of various ages and cord blood were deep-sequenced to test whether fetal clonotypes persist. Replicate twin experiments were performed at different times using different library preparation protocols to rule out contamination. Summary of the overall study and its limitations: Recombination models systematically underestimated out-of-frame TCR alpha sharing in monozygotic twins but agreed with sharing between unrelated individuals. Out-of-frame TCR alpha sequences shared between twins showed an excess of low generation-probability sequences compared with coincidental sharing between unrelated individuals. Because the same donors could not be followed over many years, conclusions were based on cross-sectional statistical analysis. A weaker excess of twin sharing was found in beta out-of-frame sequences because the signal-to-noise ratio was lowered by fewer shared sequences. Zero-insertion analyses could be partly confounded by invariant T cells such as MAIT and iNKT, although diverse VJ usage argued against such confounding for most clonotypes. Fewer insertions were carried by abundant cord blood beta clonotypes, a similar but weaker trend appeared in young adult naive repertoires, and no such trend appeared in memory repertoires.

Including cysteine and phenylalanine, the CDR3 has 14 amino acids. The CDR3 DNA has 42 bases and is translated from base 1. V loses 5 bases at its end and J loses 2 bases; junction bases beyond the gene matches: 5. Per the germline V gene, SGHDT is the CDR1 and YYEEEE is the CDR2. The library was prepared using 5' RACE. The run used an Illumina HiSeq 2000. A universal primer binding site was added through template switching, and the final cDNA carried a unique molecular identifier so that TCR cDNA molecules could be counted accurately. First-strand cDNA for TCR alpha and beta chains was synthesized from specific primers in the conserved constant-segment region. Each cDNA library was double barcoded, with a SMART-Mk sample barcode plus Illumina barcodes, to control for contamination. TruSeq adapter sequences along with Illumina sample barcodes were introduced in two successive PCR steps. The TCR alpha and beta cDNA libraries were sequenced on the Illumina HiSeq platform using custom primers. Processing in the source paper ran as follows. MiGEC processed the raw reads to extract unique molecular identifiers, while MiXCR was used to determine the CDR3 positions. Recombination models were inferred per individual with the repgenHMM and IGoR tools using an EM algorithm. Shared clonotypes were analyzed with the tcR package in R, and sharing was normalized by the product of cloneset sizes. To study raw recombination without the effects of thymic and clonal selection, out-of-frame nonproductive sequences were analyzed. The public reads were reprocessed in TCRdb via fastp at Q25 and MiXCR, keeping in-frame beta chains. CDR3 protein duplicates are merged, each entry listing the most common genes and DNA. What appears here as the V and J calls and clone size reflects TCRdb's work, not the paper's. This sample lists under 300,000 distinct CDR3 sequences; approximately 8.6% were detected once. The ten largest clonotypes hold over 2.5% of the sample.

This clonotype was seen a handful of times. Its binding antigen is unknown. Base quality data are lacking; no much larger clone is found one base away. Every donor was a healthy Caucasian. Three pairs of female monozygotic twins, all aged 18 to 29 years, were included in the twin cohort. Positive isolation kits from Invitrogen were used to isolate the CD4+ and CD8+ T cell populations. The sample also formed part of further work on yellow fever vaccine responses in identical twins. The second study reports: The T cell response to vaccination in identical twins was reported by the authors to appear partly convergent and partly personalized. The study precisely tracked vaccine-responding T cell clones in identical twins.

Sequencing input: CD8+ T cells sorted from blood. Recombination linked TRBV5-6 to TRBJ2-7; 9 central nucleotides agree with TRBD2. The TCR originated in a woman aged 18-29 years in good health. The CDR3 region has the sequence CASSMREGAYEQYF. The nucleotide sequence is given as TGTGCCAGCAGTATGCGGGAGGGGGCCTACGAGCAGTACTTC.